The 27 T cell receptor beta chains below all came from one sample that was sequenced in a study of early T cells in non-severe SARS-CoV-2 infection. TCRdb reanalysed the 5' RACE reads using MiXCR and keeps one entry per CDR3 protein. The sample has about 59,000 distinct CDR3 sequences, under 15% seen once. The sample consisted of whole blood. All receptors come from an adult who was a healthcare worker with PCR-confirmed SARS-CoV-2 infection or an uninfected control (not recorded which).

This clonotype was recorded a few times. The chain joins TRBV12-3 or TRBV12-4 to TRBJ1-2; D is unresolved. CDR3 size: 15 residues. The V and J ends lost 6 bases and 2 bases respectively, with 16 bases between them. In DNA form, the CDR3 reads TGTGCCAGCAGACAGACGGGAATTAGCAACTATGGCTACACCTTC. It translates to CASRQTGISNYGYTF.

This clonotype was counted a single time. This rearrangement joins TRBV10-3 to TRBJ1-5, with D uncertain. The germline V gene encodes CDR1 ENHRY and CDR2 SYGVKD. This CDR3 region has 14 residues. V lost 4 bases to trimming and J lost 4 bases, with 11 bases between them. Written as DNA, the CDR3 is TGTGCCATCAGTGGGTCCGGCGGAAATCAGCCCCAGCATTTT. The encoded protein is CAISGSGGNQPQHF.

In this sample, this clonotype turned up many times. The CDR3 here is CASSEGNQPQHF. CDR3 nucleotide sequence: TGTGCCAGCAGTGAAGGTAATCAGCCCCAGCATTTT. The gene calls are TRBV12-3 or TRBV12-4 and TRBJ1-5; no clear D gene. The V end was cut by 5 bases, the J end by 4 bases, with 6 bases between. The CDR3 contains 12 residues.

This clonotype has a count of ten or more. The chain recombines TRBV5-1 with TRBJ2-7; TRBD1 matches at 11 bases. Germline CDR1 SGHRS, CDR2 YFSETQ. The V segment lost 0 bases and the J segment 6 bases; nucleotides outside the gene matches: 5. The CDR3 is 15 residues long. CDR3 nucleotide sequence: TGCGCCAGCAGCTTGGTAGGGACAGGGGGAGGCGAGCAGTACTTC. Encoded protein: CASSLVGTGGGEQYF.

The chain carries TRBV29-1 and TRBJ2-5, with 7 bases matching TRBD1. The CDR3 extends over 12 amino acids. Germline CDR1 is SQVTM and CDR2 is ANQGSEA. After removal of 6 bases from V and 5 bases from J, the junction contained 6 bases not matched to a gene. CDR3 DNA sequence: TGCAGCGTGCGCACAGGGGTCGAGACCCAGTACTTC. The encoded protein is CSVRTGVETQYF.

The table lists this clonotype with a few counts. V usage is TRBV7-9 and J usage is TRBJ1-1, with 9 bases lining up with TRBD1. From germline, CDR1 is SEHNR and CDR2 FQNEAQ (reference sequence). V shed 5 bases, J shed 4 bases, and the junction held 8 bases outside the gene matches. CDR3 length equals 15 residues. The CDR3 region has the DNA TGTGCCAGCAGCCTCCGGGACAGGGTTCCCACTGAAGCTTTCTTT. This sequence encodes CASSLRDRVPTEAFF.

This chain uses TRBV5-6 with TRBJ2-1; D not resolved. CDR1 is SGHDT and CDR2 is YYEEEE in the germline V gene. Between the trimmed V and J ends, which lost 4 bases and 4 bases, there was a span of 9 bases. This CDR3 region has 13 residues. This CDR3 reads CASSRRVYNEQFF. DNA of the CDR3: TGTGCCAGCAGCCGGAGAGTATACAATGAGCAGTTCTTC.

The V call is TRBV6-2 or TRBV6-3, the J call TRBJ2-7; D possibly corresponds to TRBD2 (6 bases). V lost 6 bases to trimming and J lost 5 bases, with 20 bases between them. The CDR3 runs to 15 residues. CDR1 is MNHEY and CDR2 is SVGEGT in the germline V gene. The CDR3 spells CASRRTAFGGHEQYF. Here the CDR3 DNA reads TGTGCCAGCAGAAGGACGGCTTTCGGGGGTCACGAGCAGTACTTC.

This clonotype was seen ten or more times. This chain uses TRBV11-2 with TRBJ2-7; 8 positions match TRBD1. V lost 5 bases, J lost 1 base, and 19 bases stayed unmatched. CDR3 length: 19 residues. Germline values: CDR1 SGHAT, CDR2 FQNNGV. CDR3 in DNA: TGTGCCAGCAGCCCCACCGCCCCCGGGACAGGAATTGGGTCCTACGAGCAGTACTTC. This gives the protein CASSPTAPGTGIGSYEQYF.

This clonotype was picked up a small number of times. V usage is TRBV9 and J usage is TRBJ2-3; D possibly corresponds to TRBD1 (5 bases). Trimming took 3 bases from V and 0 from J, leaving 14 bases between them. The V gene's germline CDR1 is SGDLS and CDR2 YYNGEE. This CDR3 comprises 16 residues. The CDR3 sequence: CASSGTPLQSTDTQYF. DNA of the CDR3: TGTGCCAGCAGCGGGACACCCCTACAGAGCACAGATACGCAGTATTTT.

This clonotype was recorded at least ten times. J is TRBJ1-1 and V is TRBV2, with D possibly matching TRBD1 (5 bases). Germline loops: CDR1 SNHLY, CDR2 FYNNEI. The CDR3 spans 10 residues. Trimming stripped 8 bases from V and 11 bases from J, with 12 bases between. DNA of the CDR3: TGTGCCAGCTCCCATCCAGGGGCTTTCTTT. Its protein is CASSHPGAFF.

The CDR3 region is CSAKDRDRGPGELFF. Written as DNA, the CDR3 is TGCAGTGCCAAGGACCGGGACAGAGGACCAGGGGAGCTGTTTTTT. The rearrangement links TRBV20-1 to TRBJ2-2; 7 bases line up with TRBD1. Germline assignment: CDR1 DFQATT and CDR2 SNEGSKA (reference sequence). Unmatched junction bases numbered 15, after V lost 6 bases and J lost 8 bases. This CDR3 has 15 residues.

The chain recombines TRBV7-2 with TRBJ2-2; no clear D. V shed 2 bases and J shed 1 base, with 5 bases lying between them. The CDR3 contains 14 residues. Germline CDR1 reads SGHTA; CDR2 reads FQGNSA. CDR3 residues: CASSLFRNTGELFF. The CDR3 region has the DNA TGTGCCAGCAGCTTATTTAGGAACACCGGGGAGCTGTTTTTT.

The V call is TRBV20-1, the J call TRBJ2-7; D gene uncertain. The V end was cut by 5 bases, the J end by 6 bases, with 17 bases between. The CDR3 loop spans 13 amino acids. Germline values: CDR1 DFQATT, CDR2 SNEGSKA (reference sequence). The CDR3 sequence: CSAQVSYGLEQYF. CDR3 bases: TGCAGTGCTCAAGTAAGCTACGGGCTCGAGCAGTACTTC.

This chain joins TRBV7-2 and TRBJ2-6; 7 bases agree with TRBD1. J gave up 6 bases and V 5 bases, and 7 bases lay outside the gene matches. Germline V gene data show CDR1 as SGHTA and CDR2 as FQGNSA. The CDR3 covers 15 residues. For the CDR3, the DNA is TGTGCCAGCAGCCTCGGGACAGTTAAGGCCAACGTCCTGACTTTC. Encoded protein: CASSLGTVKANVLTF.

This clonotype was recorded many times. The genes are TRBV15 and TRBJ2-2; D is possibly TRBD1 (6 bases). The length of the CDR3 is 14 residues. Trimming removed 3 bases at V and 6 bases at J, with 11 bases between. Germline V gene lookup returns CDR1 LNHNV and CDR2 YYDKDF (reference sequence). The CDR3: CATSSLTGPGELFF. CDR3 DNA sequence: TGTGCCACCAGCAGTTTGACAGGACCCGGGGAGCTGTTTTTT.

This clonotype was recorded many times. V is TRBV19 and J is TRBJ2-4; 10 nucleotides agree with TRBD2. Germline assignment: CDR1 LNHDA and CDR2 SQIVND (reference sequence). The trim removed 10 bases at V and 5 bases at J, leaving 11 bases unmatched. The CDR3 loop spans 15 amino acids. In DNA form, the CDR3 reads TGTGCCACCAAGGAAGTTAGCGGGGGGCAAAACATTCAGTACTTC. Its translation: CATKEVSGGQNIQYF.

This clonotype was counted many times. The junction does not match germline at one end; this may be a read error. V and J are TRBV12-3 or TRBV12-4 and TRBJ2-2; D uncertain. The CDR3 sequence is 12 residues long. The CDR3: CASRYYTGELFF. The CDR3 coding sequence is TGTGCCAGCAGGTACTACACTGGGGAGCTGTTTTTT.

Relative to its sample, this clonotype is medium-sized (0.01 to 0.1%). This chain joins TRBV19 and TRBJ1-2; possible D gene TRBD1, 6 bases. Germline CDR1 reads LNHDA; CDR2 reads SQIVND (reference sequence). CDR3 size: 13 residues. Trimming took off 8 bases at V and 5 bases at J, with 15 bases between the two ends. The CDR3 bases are TGTGCCAGTGGCAACAGGGACGCTTATGGCTACACCTTC. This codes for CASGNRDAYGYTF.

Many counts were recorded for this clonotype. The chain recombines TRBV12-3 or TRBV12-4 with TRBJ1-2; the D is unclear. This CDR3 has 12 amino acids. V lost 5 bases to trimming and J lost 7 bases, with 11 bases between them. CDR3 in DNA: TGTGCCAGCAGTCCGAACGCGGGTGGCTACACCTTC. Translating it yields CASSPNAGGYTF.

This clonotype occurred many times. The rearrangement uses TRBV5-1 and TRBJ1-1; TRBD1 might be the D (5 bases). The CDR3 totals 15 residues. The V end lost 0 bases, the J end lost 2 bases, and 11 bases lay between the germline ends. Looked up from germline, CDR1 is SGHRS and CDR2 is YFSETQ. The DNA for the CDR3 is TGCGCCAGCAGCTTGGTGGGGGACGGAAACACTGAAGCTTTCTTT. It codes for CASSLVGDGNTEAFF. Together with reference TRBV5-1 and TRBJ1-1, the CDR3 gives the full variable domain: KAGVTQTPRYLIKTRGQQVTLSCSPISGHRSVSWYQQTPGQGLQFLFEYFSETQRNKGNFPGRFSGRQFSNSRSEMNVSTLELGDSALYLCASSLVGDGNTEAFFGQGTRLTVV.

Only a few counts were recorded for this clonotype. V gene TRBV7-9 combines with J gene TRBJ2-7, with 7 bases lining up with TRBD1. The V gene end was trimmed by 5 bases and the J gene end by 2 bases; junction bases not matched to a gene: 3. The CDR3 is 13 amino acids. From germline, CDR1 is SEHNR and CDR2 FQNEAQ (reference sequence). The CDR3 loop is CASSADRAYEQYF. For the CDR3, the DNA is TGTGCCAGCAGCGCTGACAGGGCCTACGAGCAGTACTTC.

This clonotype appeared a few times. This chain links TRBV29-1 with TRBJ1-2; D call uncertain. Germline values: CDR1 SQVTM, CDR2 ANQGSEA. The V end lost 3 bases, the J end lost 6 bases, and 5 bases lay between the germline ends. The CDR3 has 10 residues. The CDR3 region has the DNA TGCAGCGTTGATCAAGATGGCTACACCTTC. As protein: CSVDQDGYTF.

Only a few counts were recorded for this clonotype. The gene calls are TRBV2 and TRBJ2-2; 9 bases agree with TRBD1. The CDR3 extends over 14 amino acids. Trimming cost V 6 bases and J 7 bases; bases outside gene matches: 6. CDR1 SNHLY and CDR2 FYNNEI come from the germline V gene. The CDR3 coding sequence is TGTGCCAGCAGATTGGACAGGGGCCACGGGGAGCTGTTTTTT. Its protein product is CASRLDRGHGELFF.

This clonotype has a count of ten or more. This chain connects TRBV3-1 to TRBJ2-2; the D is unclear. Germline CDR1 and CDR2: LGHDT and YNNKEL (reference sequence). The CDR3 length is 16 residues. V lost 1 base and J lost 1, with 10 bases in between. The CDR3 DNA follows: TGTGCCAGCAGCCAAGTGTTTGCGGAGAACACCGGGGAGCTGTTTTTT. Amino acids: CASSQVFAENTGELFF. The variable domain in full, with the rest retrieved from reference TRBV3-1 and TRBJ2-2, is DTAVSQTPKYLVTQMGNDKSIKCEQNLGHDTMYWYKQDSKKFLKIMFSYNNKELIINETVPNRFSPKSPDKAHLNLHINSLELGDSAVYFCASSQVFAENTGELFFGEGSRLTVL.

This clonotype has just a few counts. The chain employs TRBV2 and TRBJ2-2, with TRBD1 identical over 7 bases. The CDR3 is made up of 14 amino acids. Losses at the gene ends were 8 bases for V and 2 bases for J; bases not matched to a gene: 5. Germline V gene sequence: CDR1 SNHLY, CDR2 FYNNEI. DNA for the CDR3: TGTGCCAGCGGAGACAGGGCCAACACCGGGGAGCTGTTTTTT. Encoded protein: CASGDRANTGELFF.

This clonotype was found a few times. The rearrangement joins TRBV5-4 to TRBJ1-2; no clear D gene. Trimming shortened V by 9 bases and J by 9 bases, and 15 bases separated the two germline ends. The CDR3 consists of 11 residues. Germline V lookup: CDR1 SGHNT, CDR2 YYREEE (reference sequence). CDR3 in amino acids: CATTDTLRYTF. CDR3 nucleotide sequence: TGTGCCACCACAGACACTCTCCGCTACACCTTC.